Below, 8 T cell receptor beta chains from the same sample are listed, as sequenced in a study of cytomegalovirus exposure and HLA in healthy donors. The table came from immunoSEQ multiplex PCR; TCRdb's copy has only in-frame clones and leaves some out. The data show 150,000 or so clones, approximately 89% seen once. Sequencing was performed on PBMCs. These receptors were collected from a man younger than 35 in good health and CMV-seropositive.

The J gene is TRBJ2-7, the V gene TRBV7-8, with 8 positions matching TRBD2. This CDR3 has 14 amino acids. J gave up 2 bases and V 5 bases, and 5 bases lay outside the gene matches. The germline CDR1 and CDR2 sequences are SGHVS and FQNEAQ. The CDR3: CASSPGAGAYEQYF. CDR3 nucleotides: TGTGCCAGCAGCCCCGGAGCGGGGGCCTACGAGCAGTACTTC.

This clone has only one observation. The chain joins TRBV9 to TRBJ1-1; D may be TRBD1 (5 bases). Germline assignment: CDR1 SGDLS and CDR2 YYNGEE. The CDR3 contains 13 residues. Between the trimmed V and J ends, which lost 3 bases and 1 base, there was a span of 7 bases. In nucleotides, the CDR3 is TGTGCCAGCAGCGCCCAGGGGAACACTGAAGCTTTCTTT. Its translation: CASSAQGNTEAFF.

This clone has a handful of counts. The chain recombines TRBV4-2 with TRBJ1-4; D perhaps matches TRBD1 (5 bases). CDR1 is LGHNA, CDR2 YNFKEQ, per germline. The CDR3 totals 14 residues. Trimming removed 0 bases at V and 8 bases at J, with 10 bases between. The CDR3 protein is CASSQDGRGEKLFF. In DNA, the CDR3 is TGTGCCAGCAGCCAAGATGGGAGGGGAGAAAAACTGTTTTTT.

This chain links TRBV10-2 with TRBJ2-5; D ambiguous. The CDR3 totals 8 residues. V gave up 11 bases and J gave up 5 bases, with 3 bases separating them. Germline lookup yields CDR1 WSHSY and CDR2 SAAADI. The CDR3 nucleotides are TGCGCCGAGGAGACCCAGTACTTC. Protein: CAEETQYF.

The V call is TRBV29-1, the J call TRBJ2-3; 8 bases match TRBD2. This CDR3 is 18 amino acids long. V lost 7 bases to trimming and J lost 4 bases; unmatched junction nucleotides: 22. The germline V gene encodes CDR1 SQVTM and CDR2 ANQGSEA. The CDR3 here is CSANGRDSSGGIADTQYF. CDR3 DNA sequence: TGCAGCGCCAATGGGCGCGATTCGTCGGGGGGGATCGCAGATACGCAGTATTTT.

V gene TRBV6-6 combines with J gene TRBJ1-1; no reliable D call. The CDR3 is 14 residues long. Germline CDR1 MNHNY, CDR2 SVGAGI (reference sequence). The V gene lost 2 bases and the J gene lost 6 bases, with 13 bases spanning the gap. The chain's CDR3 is CASSYIGDVAEAFF. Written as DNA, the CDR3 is TGTGCCAGCAGTTACATTGGAGACGTTGCTGAAGCTTTCTTT.

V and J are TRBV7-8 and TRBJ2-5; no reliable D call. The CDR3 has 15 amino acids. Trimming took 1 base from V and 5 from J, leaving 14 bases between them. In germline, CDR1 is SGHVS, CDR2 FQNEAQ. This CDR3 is CASSLELTVRETQYF. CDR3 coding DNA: TGTGCCAGCAGCTTAGAATTAACTGTCCGCGAGACCCAGTACTTC.

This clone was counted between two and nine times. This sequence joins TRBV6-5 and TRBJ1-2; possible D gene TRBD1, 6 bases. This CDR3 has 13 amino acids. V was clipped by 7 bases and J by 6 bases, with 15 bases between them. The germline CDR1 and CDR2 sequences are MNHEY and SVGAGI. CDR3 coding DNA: TGTGCCAGCACCCCATCAGGGGCACATGGCTACACCTTC. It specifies CASTPSGAHGYTF.